One sample yielded the 21 T cell receptor beta chains listed below, sequenced in a study of blood T cell repertoires in COVID-19. Profiling relied on immunoSEQ multiplex PCR, and the TCRdb table lists in-frame clones only, not all of them. The sample contains some 17,000 clones, around 80% of which appear only once. Specimen: peripheral blood. Every receptor here comes from a woman in her 70s with active COVID-19.

Relative to its sample, this clone is medium-sized. The rearrangement links TRBV2 to TRBJ1-5, with D maybe TRBD1 (6 bases). Germline CDR1 is SNHLY and CDR2 is FYNNEI. This CDR3 contains 13 residues. Trimming took off 5 bases at V and 5 bases at J, with 10 bases between the two ends. The CDR3 coding sequence is TGTGCCAGCAGTCTAAGGACAGATCAGCCCCAGCATTTT. This sequence encodes CASSLRTDQPQHF.

The genes are TRBV19 and TRBJ2-4; tentatively, D is TRBD1 (5 bases). The ends were cut back, 3 bases at V and 2 bases at J, with 8 bases in the middle. The CDR3 spans 14 residues. Germline V gene data show CDR1 as LNHDA and CDR2 as SQIVND (reference sequence). Here the CDR3 reads CASSIPGTKNIQYF. Written as DNA, the CDR3 is TGTGCCAGTAGTATCCCAGGGACCAAAAACATTCAGTACTTC.

The chain has TRBV7-9 and TRBJ2-1, with 10 bases fitting TRBD2. Germline-derived CDR1 and CDR2 are SEHNR and FQNEAQ (reference sequence). There are 16 residues in the CDR3. V gave up 0 bases and J gave up 5 bases; unmatched junction bases: 4. Written as DNA, the CDR3 is TGTGCCAGCAGCTTAGCTCTAGCGGGAGATGACAATGAGCAGTTCTTC. Translating it yields CASSLALAGDDNEQFF.

The chain recombines TRBV15 with TRBJ2-7, with D perhaps TRBD1 (6 bases). The CDR3 totals 16 residues. The V gene lost 3 bases and the J gene lost 2 bases, with 17 bases spanning the gap. Germline V CDR1 and CDR2: LNHNV, YYDKDF (reference sequence). The CDR3 reads CATSRAITGSAYEQYF. The CDR3 DNA is TGTGCCACCAGCAGGGCGATTACAGGGTCGGCCTACGAGCAGTACTTC.

The chain links TRBV24-1 to TRBJ2-1; 13 bases line up with TRBD2. Unmatched junction bases numbered 3, after V lost 5 bases and J lost 9 bases. CDR1 and CDR2 from the germline V gene are KGHDR and SFDVKD. The CDR3 consists of 14 residues. CDR3 region: CATSGTSGSIEQFF. The DNA for the CDR3 is TGTGCCACCAGTGGGACTAGCGGGAGTATTGAGCAGTTCTTC.

The chain has TRBV6-4 and TRBJ2-1, with 13 bases identical to TRBD2. This CDR3 region has 18 residues. The V segment lost 11 bases and the J segment 4 bases; nucleotides outside the gene matches: 17. Germline V lookup: CDR1 MRHNA, CDR2 SNTAGT. CDR3 in DNA: TGTGCCGGCACTAGCGGGAGGGCCGGTGGGGAGGGATACAATGAGCAGTTCTTC. This encodes CAGTSGRAGGEGYNEQFF.

The CDR3 DNA sequence: TGTGCCAGCAGCCTTAGGACTAGCGGTTCAGATACGCAGTATTTT. Protein sequence: CASSLRTSGSDTQYF. The chain links TRBV5-6 to TRBJ2-3, with 10 bases identical to TRBD2. Germline loops: CDR1 SGHDT, CDR2 YYEEEE. V shed 4 bases, J shed 4 bases, and the junction held 6 bases outside the gene matches. This CDR3 region has 15 residues.

This clone is a singleton in its sample. This chain joins TRBV27 and TRBJ2-1, with D maybe TRBD1 (6 bases). The CDR3 sequence is 17 residues long. V lost 10 bases to trimming and J lost 0 bases, with 22 bases between them. Germline-derived CDR1 and CDR2 are MNHEY and SMNVEV (reference sequence). CDR3 amino acids: CATAILRQDASYNEQFF. The CDR3 DNA is TGTGCCACCGCCATACTCCGACAGGACGCCTCCTACAATGAGCAGTTCTTC.

This sequence joins TRBV5-8 and TRBJ2-7; TRBD2 agrees at 8 bases. The germline V gene has CDR1 SGHTS and CDR2 YDEGEE. The CDR3 runs 16 residues. The trim removed 0 bases at V and 2 bases at J, leaving 7 bases unmatched. As DNA, the CDR3 is TGTGCCAGCAGCTTGGCCCTAGCGGGTCACCCCTACGAGCAGTACTTC. It yields the protein CASSLALAGHPYEQYF.

The chain carries TRBV19 and TRBJ2-4; 10 nucleotides align to TRBD1. This CDR3 is 15 amino acids long. The germline V gene has CDR1 LNHDA and CDR2 SQIVND (reference sequence). The junction had 7 bases not matched to a gene; V was cut back by 5 bases and J by 6 bases. The CDR3, as DNA: TGTGCCAGTAGTCCGGGACAGGGGTCGGCAAACATTCAGTACTTC. Encoded protein: CASSPGQGSANIQYF.

The rearrangement uses TRBV15 and TRBJ2-7; D is uncertain. The CDR3 has 11 amino acids. Per germline, CDR1 LNHNV and CDR2 YYDKDF (reference sequence). Deletions cut 4 bases from V and 7 bases from J, with 8 bases between. CDR3 DNA: TGTGCCACCAGCACCTATCGGGAGCAGTACTTC. It specifies CATSTYREQYF. The entire variable domain, with the rest obtained from reference TRBV15 and TRBJ2-7, is as follows: DAMVIQNPRYQVTQFGKPVTLSCSQTLNHNVMYWYQQKSSQAPKLLFHYYDKDFNNEADTPDNFQSRRPNTSFCFLDIRSPGLGDTAMYLCATSTYREQYFGPGTRLTVT.

The chain recombines TRBV4-1 with TRBJ2-3; TRBD2 aligns across 13 bases. The CDR3 runs to 21 residues. Looked up from germline, CDR1 is MGHRA and CDR2 is YSYEKL. Losses at the gene ends were 5 bases for V and 1 base for J; bases not matched to a gene: 18. This CDR3 is CASSYQLRTSGSSMGTDTQYF. As DNA, the CDR3 is TGCGCCAGCAGCTACCAACTCCGGACTAGCGGGAGCTCAATGGGCACAGATACGCAGTATTTT.

The chain is built from TRBV3-1 (or the pseudogene TRBV3-2) and TRBJ2-3, with 9 bases lining up with TRBD2. V gave up 0 bases and J gave up 3 bases; unmatched junction bases: 10. The CDR3 has 18 residues. Looked up from germline, CDR1 is LGHDT and CDR2 is YNNKEL (reference sequence). The CDR3 region has the DNA TGTGCCAGCAGCCAAGATAGATTGGCGGGAGGGCTTACAGATACGCAGTATTTT. Translation: CASSQDRLAGGLTDTQYF.

The gene calls are TRBV7-9 and TRBJ2-2, with D tentatively TRBD1 (5 bases). The CDR3 loop spans 17 amino acids. Germline loops: CDR1 SEHNR, CDR2 FQNEAQ (reference sequence). Trimming removed 5 bases from V and 1 base from J, with 17 bases in between. CDR3 DNA sequence: TGTGCCAGCAGCCCCTTAGGGGCAAAGCAGAACACCGGGGAGCTGTTTTTT. Its translation: CASSPLGAKQNTGELFF.

As DNA, the CDR3 is TGTGCCATCAGTGAGTCACTAGCGGGGGAGCAGTTCTTC. As protein: CAISESLAGEQFF. The chain uses TRBV10-3 and TRBJ2-1; 10 nucleotides agree with TRBD2. Germline CDR1 and CDR2: ENHRY and SYGVKD. Trimming at V came to 0 bases and at J to 10 bases, leaving 0 bases not matched to a gene. The CDR3 is 13 residues long.

V usage is TRBV5-6 and J usage is TRBJ2-5, with TRBD2 identical over 10 bases. The CDR3 has 14 amino acids. Germline CDR1 and CDR2: SGHDT and YYEEEE. V gave up 2 bases and J gave up 4 bases; unmatched junction bases: 2. The CDR3 sequence: CASSFGTSVETQYF. Here the CDR3 DNA reads TGTGCCAGCAGCTTTGGGACTAGCGTAGAGACCCAGTACTTC.

This chain uses TRBV28 with TRBJ1-2; 8 nucleotides align to TRBD1. CDR1 and CDR2 from the germline V gene are MDHEN and SYDVKM. The length of the CDR3 is 14 residues. The V and J ends lost 3 bases and 8 bases, in that order; junction bases with no gene match: 8. CDR3 DNA sequence: TGTGCCAGCAGTTTGACAGGGGCCCTGGAGGGCTACACCTTC. It codes for CASSLTGALEGYTF.

V is TRBV6-2 or TRBV6-3 and J is TRBJ1-1; D is ambiguous. CDR3 size: 13 residues. Deletions cut 7 bases from V and 6 bases from J, with 15 bases between. Germline-derived CDR1 and CDR2 are MNHEY and SVGEGT. CDR3 amino acids: CASTPLEVPEAFF. The CDR3 DNA is TGTGCCAGCACCCCCCTGGAGGTCCCTGAAGCTTTCTTT.

This chain joins TRBV30 and TRBJ2-3, with 10 nucleotides matching TRBD2. Germline V gene data show CDR1 as GTSNPN and CDR2 as SVGIG (reference sequence). The CDR3 extends over 16 amino acids. Trimming at V came to 1 base and at J to 4 bases, leaving 8 bases not matched to a gene. The CDR3, as DNA: TGTGCCTGGAGTGGGAAGCGGGAGGGGGGCCCAGATACGCAGTATTTT. It yields the protein CAWSGKREGGPDTQYF.

The CDR3 loop reads CASSSTQTGGTEAFF. The CDR3 coding sequence is TGCGCCAGCAGCTCCACCCAGACAGGGGGGACTGAAGCTTTCTTT. V and J are TRBV5-1 and TRBJ1-1; 9 nucleotides align to TRBD1. The V segment lost 3 bases and the J segment 5 bases; nucleotides outside the gene matches: 8. This CDR3 contains 15 residues. CDR1 and CDR2 (germline): SGHRS, YFSETQ.

This rearrangement joins TRBV28 to TRBJ1-2; tentative D call: TRBD1 (5 bases). V lost 5 bases to trimming and J lost 4 bases, with 17 bases between them. CDR1 and CDR2 from the germline V gene are MDHEN and SYDVKM. The CDR3 covers 15 residues. The CDR3 DNA follows: TGTGCCAGCAGTCCACTCTCCAGGGTTAGCTATGGCTACACCTTC. As protein: CASSPLSRVSYGYTF.